These T cell receptor beta chains were read from a single sample in a study of cytomegalovirus exposure and HLA in healthy donors. Measured with immunoSEQ multiplex PCR; TCRdb has only the in-frame clones, and not every one. The data contain about 160,000 clones, around four fifths of them seen just once; the ten biggest clones take up roughly 4%. Sample: PBMCs. The receptor set was obtained from a man aged 50 to 59 in good health and CMV-seropositive. Each CDR3 is given with its conserved first and last residue. The order of the fields is J gene, V gene, D gene, clone size, CDR3 DNA, CDR3 protein. A D gene is named only where the DNA matches it firmly. Some rows have no size entry. The others give once, few or many, or a class for an expanded clone.

J gene: TRBJ1-5; V gene: TRBV25-1; D gene: TRBD1; clone size: NA; CDR3 DNA: TGTGCCAGCAGTGAAGGGACAGCTAGCAATCAGCCCCAGCATTTT; CDR3 protein: CASSEGTASNQPQHF
J gene: TRBJ2-1; V gene: TRBV4-3; D gene: NA; clone size: NA; CDR3 DNA: TGCGCCAGCAGCCAAGAAGTGGCCCTCGAGCAGTTCTTC; CDR3 protein: CASSQEVALEQFF
J gene: TRBJ1-6; V gene: TRBV18; D gene: TRBD1; clone size: few; CDR3 DNA: TGTGCCAGCTCACCCCAGGGGGCAAATAATTCACCCCTCCACTTT; CDR3 protein: CASSPQGANNSPLHF
J gene: TRBJ1-6; V gene: TRBV19; D gene: NA; clone size: once; CDR3 DNA: TGTGCCAGTAGGACGACAGATAACTCCTATAATTCACCCCTCCACTTT; CDR3 protein: CASRTTDNSYNSPLHF
J gene: TRBJ1-6; V gene: TRBV5-6; D gene: NA; clone size: few; CDR3 DNA: TGTGCCAGCAGCTCCCGCAGGGCCCCTTTACCGTCCTATAATTCACCCCTCCACTTT; CDR3 protein: CASSSRRAPLPSYNSPLHF
J gene: TRBJ2-2; V gene: TRBV5-4; D gene: TRBD2; clone size: NA; CDR3 DNA: TGTGCCAGCAGAGTGGCCCCTGGAGCGGGGGGCCGCTTCGGGGAGCTGTTTTTT; CDR3 protein: CASRVAPGAGGRFGELFF
J gene: TRBJ2-3; V gene: TRBV7-6; D gene: NA; clone size: NA; CDR3 DNA: TGTGCCAGCAGCTTAGAATATTTAGATACGCAGTATTTT; CDR3 protein: CASSLEYLDTQYF
J gene: TRBJ2-2; V gene: TRBV5-4; D gene: NA; clone size: NA; CDR3 DNA: TGTGCCAGCAGCCCTACTAGCACCGGGGAGCTGTTTTTT; CDR3 protein: CASSPTSTGELFF
J gene: TRBJ2-1; V gene: TRBV28; D gene: TRBD2; clone size: NA; CDR3 DNA: TGTGCCAGCAGCAAACTAGCGGGAGGGTACAATGAGCAGTTCTTC; CDR3 protein: CASSKLAGGYNEQFF
J gene: TRBJ2-2; V gene: TRBV19; D gene: TRBD1; clone size: NA; CDR3 DNA: TGTGCCAGTAGCCCCTCGGACAGGGCGAACACCGGGGAGCTGTTTTTT; CDR3 protein: CASSPSDRANTGELFF
J gene: TRBJ1-2; V gene: TRBV7-3; D gene: NA; clone size: NA; CDR3 DNA: TGTGCCAGCAGCTCCCAGGACGGGGTTGGCTACACCTTC; CDR3 protein: CASSSQDGVGYTF
J gene: TRBJ1-4; V gene: TRBV2; D gene: TRBD1; clone size: NA; CDR3 DNA: TGTGCCAGCAGAGCTAGACGGGACAGGGTAGTCGGTAATGAAAAACTGTTTTTT; CDR3 protein: CASRARRDRVVGNEKLFF
J gene: TRBJ2-5; V gene: TRBV4-2; D gene: TRBD1; clone size: NA; CDR3 DNA: TGTGCCAGCAGCCAAGATAGGTCGGGGACAGGGGGCGAGACCCAGTACTTC; CDR3 protein: CASSQDRSGTGGETQYF
J gene: TRBJ1-4; V gene: TRBV28; D gene: TRBD1; clone size: NA; CDR3 DNA: TGTGCCAGCAGCCAGACAGGGGGAGCTGAAAAACTGTTTTTT; CDR3 protein: CASSQTGGAEKLFF
J gene: TRBJ2-3; V gene: TRBV4-2; D gene: TRBD2; clone size: NA; CDR3 DNA: TGTGCCAGCAGCCAAGGGAGACTAGCGGGGGGGCCCCCAGATACGCAGTATTTT; CDR3 protein: CASSQGRLAGGPPDTQYF
J gene: TRBJ2-7; V gene: TRBV27; D gene: TRBD2; clone size: few; CDR3 DNA: TGTGCCAGCAGTTTCATCTCCCCGGGTCTAGCGGCTGGGTATGAGCAGTACTTC; CDR3 protein: CASSFISPGLAAGYEQYF
J gene: TRBJ2-5; V gene: TRBV5-1; D gene: TRBD1; clone size: once; CDR3 DNA: TGCGCCAGCAGCCCAGGACAGGGCGGTAGGTACTTC; CDR3 protein: CASSPGQGGRYF
J gene: TRBJ2-5; V gene: TRBV11-2; D gene: NA; clone size: once; CDR3 DNA: TGTGCCAGCAGCTTGGGGACACAAGAGACCCAGTACTTC; CDR3 protein: CASSLGTQETQYF
J gene: TRBJ2-1; V gene: TRBV19; D gene: TRBD2; clone size: once; CDR3 DNA: TGTGCCAGTAGTATGGGGCTAGCGGGAGTTTTCGATGAGCAGTTCTTC; CDR3 protein: CASSMGLAGVFDEQFF
J gene: TRBJ2-5; V gene: TRBV4-3; D gene: NA; clone size: once; CDR3 DNA: TGCGCCAGCAGCCAAAATTCCGGTGAGACCCAGTACTTC; CDR3 protein: CASSQNSGETQYF
J gene: TRBJ2-3; V gene: TRBV5-4; D gene: NA; clone size: NA; CDR3 DNA: TGTGCCAGCAGCTTGGTGTCTTTTAGCACAGATACGCAGTATTTT; CDR3 protein: CASSLVSFSTDTQYF
J gene: TRBJ1-2; V gene: TRBV6-6; D gene: TRBD1; clone size: NA; CDR3 DNA: TGTGCCAGCAGTTACGGGACAGGGATCTACACCTTC; CDR3 protein: CASSYGTGIYTF
J gene: TRBJ2-3; V gene: TRBV19; D gene: TRBD1; clone size: NA; CDR3 DNA: TGTGCCAGTAGTATGAGGACAGGGGGCCCCTCTGGTACGCAGTATTTT; CDR3 protein: CASSMRTGGPSGTQYF
J gene: TRBJ1-1; V gene: TRBV6-5; D gene: NA; clone size: NA; CDR3 DNA: TGTGCCAGCAGTCTTACAGGGAGAGTAACTGAAGCTTTCTTT; CDR3 protein: CASSLTGRVTEAFF
J gene: TRBJ1-3; V gene: TRBV7-9; D gene: NA; clone size: NA; CDR3 DNA: TGTGCCAGCCGGGCAGGGGCAGGAAACACCATATATTTT; CDR3 protein: CASRAGAGNTIYF
J gene: TRBJ1-6; V gene: TRBV19; D gene: NA; clone size: NA; CDR3 DNA: TGTGCCAGTAGTATGGCGCGGGATTCACCCCTCCACTTT; CDR3 protein: CASSMARDSPLHF
J gene: TRBJ2-1; V gene: TRBV7-3; D gene: TRBD2; clone size: NA; CDR3 DNA: TGTGCCAGCAGCTTCCCTGGGACTAGCGGAAATGAGCAGTTCTTC; CDR3 protein: CASSFPGTSGNEQFF
J gene: TRBJ1-1; V gene: TRBV20-1; D gene: NA; clone size: NA; CDR3 DNA: TGCAGTGCTAGGGTGGGCGCTGAAGCTTTCTTT; CDR3 protein: CSARVGAEAFF
J gene: TRBJ2-7; V gene: TRBV30; D gene: TRBD1; clone size: NA; CDR3 DNA: TGTGCCTGGAGGGAACAGGGGGGCCTATCCTACGAGCAGTACTTC; CDR3 protein: CAWREQGGLSYEQYF
J gene: TRBJ2-7; V gene: TRBV4-1; D gene: NA; clone size: NA; CDR3 DNA: TGCGCCAGCAGCCAAGATCAGGGCCCCTACGAGCAGTACTTC; CDR3 protein: CASSQDQGPYEQYF
J gene: TRBJ2-3; V gene: TRBV10-3; D gene: TRBD1; clone size: NA; CDR3 DNA: TGTGCCATCAGTGAACAGGGTCAGGGGGTAGCCAGCACAGATACGCAGTATTTT; CDR3 protein: CAISEQGQGVASTDTQYF